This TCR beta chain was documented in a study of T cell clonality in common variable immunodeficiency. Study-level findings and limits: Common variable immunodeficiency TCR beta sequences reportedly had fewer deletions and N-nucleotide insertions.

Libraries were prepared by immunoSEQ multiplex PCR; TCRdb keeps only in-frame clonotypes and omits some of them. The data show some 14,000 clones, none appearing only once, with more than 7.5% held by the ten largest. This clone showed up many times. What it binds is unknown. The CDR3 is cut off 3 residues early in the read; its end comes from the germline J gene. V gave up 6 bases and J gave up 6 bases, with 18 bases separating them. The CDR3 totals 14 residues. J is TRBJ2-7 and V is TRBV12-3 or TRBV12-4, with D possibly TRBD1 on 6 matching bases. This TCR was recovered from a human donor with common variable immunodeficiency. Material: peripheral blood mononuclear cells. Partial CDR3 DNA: TGTGCCAGCAGGCTAGACCAGGGGTTGGGCGAG. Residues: CASRLDQGLGE. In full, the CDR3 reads CASRLDQGLGEQYF.